A selection of T cell receptor beta chains follows, all from one sample in a study of long-term antiretroviral therapy in people with HIV. Method: immunoSEQ multiplex PCR; TCRdb's copy keeps in-frame clones and lacks some. This sample has about 18,000 clones, with 79% found just once. This material consisted of unsorted PBMCs, taken at the start of antiretroviral therapy, before treatment. The receptors shown here come from a man aged 18 to 29 with HIV. The CDR3 runs from the conserved cysteine through the conserved F or W. Each record gives: J gene, V gene, clone size, D gene, CDR3 DNA, CDR3 protein. The D gene is left open where the match is weak. The size field is filled for only some rows; it gives once, few, many or a size class.

TRBJ2-1	TRBV2	.	TRBD2	TGTGCCAGCACTCAGCGGACTAGCGGGGGTAATGAGCAGTTCTTC	CASTQRTSGGNEQFF
TRBJ1-5	TRBV7-8	.	.	TGTGCCAGCAGCTTATCTCAGGTTTCGCCCCAGCATTTT	CASSLSQVSPQHF
TRBJ2-1	TRBV27	.	.	TGTGCCAGCAGCTGGAGGGACAATGAGCAGTTCTTC	CASSWRDNEQFF
TRBJ2-3	TRBV5-6	.	TRBD1	TGTGCCAGCAGCTTGGCCACCCCGGGACAGGCCTCAGGGGCAGATACGCAGTATTTT	CASSLATPGQASGADTQYF
TRBJ1-1	TRBV7-2	.	TRBD1	TGTGCCAGCAGCCGTGACAGGGGGACTTACACTGAAGCTTTCTTT	CASSRDRGTYTEAFF
TRBJ2-2	TRBV19	.	TRBD2	TGTGCCAGTAGATTGACTAGCTTGTCCACCGGGGAGCTGTTTTTT	CASRLTSLSTGELFF
TRBJ2-5	TRBV28	.	TRBD2	TGTGCCAGCAGTTTTATGCGGGAGGGTAGGGGAGAGACCCAGTACTTC	CASSFMREGRGETQYF
TRBJ1-5	TRBV6-5	.	.	TGTGCCAGCAGTTACTCCAGAACCAGGGATCAGCCCCAGCATTTT	CASSYSRTRDQPQHF
TRBJ2-7	TRBV27	.	.	TGTGCCAGCAGTTTAAGGCAGGGGCTCACCTACGAGCAGTACTTC	CASSLRQGLTYEQYF
TRBJ1-2	TRBV12-5	.	.	TGTGCTAGTGGTTTGCCAACTCGGCCTCCTCACTTC	CASGLPTRPPHF
TRBJ2-5	TRBV7-6	.	TRBD1	TGTGCCAGCAGCTTAGGGACAGGGAAGGAGACCCAGTACTTC	CASSLGTGKETQYF
TRBJ2-7	TRBV27	.	TRBD2	TGTGCCAGCAGGGAACTAGCGGGCCGGTACGAGCAGTACTTC	CASRELAGRYEQYF
TRBJ1-1	TRBV10-3	.	.	TGTGCCATAAGTGATATCGGGAACACTGAAGCTTTCTTT	CAISDIGNTEAFF
TRBJ2-5	TRBV6-4	.	.	TGTGCCAGCAGTGACGGAGAAGAACTAGAGACCCAGTACTTC	CASSDGEELETQYF
TRBJ1-4	TRBV4-3	.	.	TGCGCCAGCAGCCAACGGACGGCGAATGAAAAACTGTTTTTT	CASSQRTANEKLFF
TRBJ1-1	TRBV2	few	TRBD1	TGTGCCAGCAGTGAAACCCCCCCCGGGACAGTCACTGAAGCTTTCTTT	CASSETPPGTVTEAFF
TRBJ2-2	TRBV19	once	.	TGTGCCAGTAGTATCGGGCAGAGCATGGGACTGGGGGGCGGGGAGCTGTTTTTT	CASSIGQSMGLGGGELFF
TRBJ2-1	TRBV19	few	.	TGTGCCAGTAGCCTCTCCGCTTTCTCCTACAATGAGCAGTTCTTC	CASSLSAFSYNEQFF
TRBJ2-1	TRBV19	.	.	TGTGCCAGTAGTATTGGTAGCGTCAATGAGCAGTTCTTC	CASSIGSVNEQFF
TRBJ2-3	TRBV1	.	.	TGCACCAGCAGCCCGTCCGGGACTAGCGGGAGGGCCTCAGATACGCAGTATTTT	CTSSPSGTSGRASDTQYF
TRBJ1-2	TRBV4-1	.	TRBD1	TGCGCCAGCAGCCTTAACAGGGGGAGCTACTATGGCTACACCTTC	CASSLNRGSYYGYTF
TRBJ2-2	TRBV7-9	.	.	TGTGCCAGCAGCTTAGGTACAGCGAACACCGGGGAGCTGTTTTTT	CASSLGTANTGELFF
TRBJ2-2	TRBV9	.	.	TGTGCCAGCAGCGTAGGATGGGGGGCCGCCGGGGAGCTGTTTTTT	CASSVGWGAAGELFF
TRBJ2-3	TRBV7-9	.	TRBD2	TGTGCCAGCAGCCCTTGGAGGACTAGCGGGAGCGCAGATACGCAGTATTTT	CASSPWRTSGSADTQYF
TRBJ2-7	TRBV30	once	.	TGTGCCTGGAGTATTGGGGTAGAGCAGTACTTC	CAWSIGVEQYF
TRBJ2-2	TRBV11-2	.	.	TGTGCCAGCAGCTTAGCAACCGGGGAGCTGTTTTTT	CASSLATGELFF
TRBJ2-7	TRBV6-6	few	.	TGTGCCAGCAGTTACCGGTACGAGCAGTACTTC	CASSYRYEQYF
TRBJ2-7	TRBV6-5	.	TRBD2	TGTGCCAGCACAAAACCACTAGCGGGGGCATACGAGCAGTACTTC	CASTKPLAGAYEQYF
TRBJ2-2	TRBV5-8	once	TRBD1	TGTGCCAGCAGCCTCGGGACAGGGGTTACCGGGGAGCTGTTTTTT	CASSLGTGVTGELFF
TRBJ1-1	TRBV5-1	.	TRBD1	TGCGCCAGCAGCTTACAGGGGAGCACTGAAGCTTTCTTT	CASSLQGSTEAFF
TRBJ2-1	TRBV7-6	.	.	TGTGCCAGCAGCCTCCCCCCCCACAATGAGCAGTTCTTC	CASSLPPHNEQFF
TRBJ1-2	TRBV21-1	few	.	TGTGCCAGCAGCAACCAGGGGAATGGCTACACCTTC	CASSNQGNGYTF
TRBJ2-7	TRBV7-2	.	.	TGTGCCAGCAGCTCCAAGCACCGGGCTCACGAGCAGTACTTC	CASSSKHRAHEQYF
TRBJ1-4	TRBV28	large	TRBD1	TGTGCCAGCAGGGCCCGACAGGGGTCGTCCCCTGAAAAACTGTTTTTT	CASRARQGSSPEKLFF
TRBJ2-5	TRBV7-2	once	.	TGTGCCAGCAGCTTAGCCGCCCTCCAAGAGACCCAGTACTTC	CASSLAALQETQYF
TRBJ2-7	TRBV7-6	.	.	TGTGCCAGCTCCTCCGGAGGGCCAGACGAGCAGTACTTC	CASSSGGPDEQYF
TRBJ1-1	TRBV29-1	.	TRBD1	TGCAGCGTTGAACCGAAGACAGGGGTGAACACTGAAGCTTTCTTT	CSVEPKTGVNTEAFF
TRBJ1-2	TRBV7-9	few	.	TGTGCCAGCAGCTTGGTTTTACAGGGACATGGCTACACCTTC	CASSLVLQGHGYTF
TRBJ2-2	TRBV4-3	.	TRBD2	TGCGCCAGCAGCCATCTAGCGGGAGTGGCCGGGGAGCTGTTTTTT	CASSHLAGVAGELFF
TRBJ2-1	TRBV9	.	TRBD2	TGTGCCAGCAGCCGAGGGACTAGCGGCTACTACAATGAGCAGTTCTTC	CASSRGTSGYYNEQFF
TRBJ2-1	TRBV10-2	once	.	TGCGCCAGCAGTGATGGGGTGGGCTCCAATGAGCAGTTCTTC	CASSDGVGSNEQFF
TRBJ2-3	TRBV6-1	few	TRBD2	TGTGCCAGCAGTGGACTAGCGGGAGCAGATACGCAGTATTTT	CASSGLAGADTQYF
TRBJ2-3	TRBV11-3	.	TRBD1	TGTGCCAGCAGCCCGGGACAGGGAAAGACAGATACGCAGTATTTT	CASSPGQGKTDTQYF
TRBJ2-7	TRBV19	medium-sized	TRBD2	TGTGCCAGTAGTATAATAGCGGGAGGATCGGACGAGCAGTACTTC	CASSIIAGGSDEQYF
TRBJ2-7	TRBV7-2	.	TRBD2	TGTGCCAGCAGCATGCCGCCAGGGAGGGTCTCCTACGAGCAGTACTTC	CASSMPPGRVSYEQYF
TRBJ2-5	TRBV15	.	.	TGTGCCACCAGTTCCCGCAGGCAGAGGGAGGAGACCCAGTACTTC	CATSSRRQREETQYF
TRBJ2-5	TRBV30	.	.	TGTGCCTGGAGTGTAAATTCCGGCCGGGGGACCCAGTACTTC	CAWSVNSGRGTQYF
TRBJ1-3	TRBV6-1	.	.	TGTGCCAGCAGTGAAGGAGGGAATACTGGAAACACCATATATTTT	CASSEGGNTGNTIYF
TRBJ2-1	TRBV28	once	.	TGTGCCAGCAGTCCCCGGGGGACCCTTAGCTCCTACAATGAGCAGTTCTTC	CASSPRGTLSSYNEQFF
TRBJ2-7	TRBV29-1	.	.	TGCAGCGTTGAAAAGGGGAGGGAGCAGTACTTC	CSVEKGREQYF
TRBJ2-5	TRBV5-6	.	.	TGTGCCAGCAGCTTACTAGAGTACCAAGAGACCCAGTACTTC	CASSLLEYQETQYF
TRBJ1-2	TRBV15	.	TRBD1	TGTGCCACCAGCAGAGTAGAGGGACAGAGTCCCTATGGCTACACCTTC	CATSRVEGQSPYGYTF
TRBJ2-7	TRBV4-3	.	TRBD1	TGCGCCAGCAGCCCCGGGACAGGGGGCGTCGAGCAGTACTTC	CASSPGTGGVEQYF